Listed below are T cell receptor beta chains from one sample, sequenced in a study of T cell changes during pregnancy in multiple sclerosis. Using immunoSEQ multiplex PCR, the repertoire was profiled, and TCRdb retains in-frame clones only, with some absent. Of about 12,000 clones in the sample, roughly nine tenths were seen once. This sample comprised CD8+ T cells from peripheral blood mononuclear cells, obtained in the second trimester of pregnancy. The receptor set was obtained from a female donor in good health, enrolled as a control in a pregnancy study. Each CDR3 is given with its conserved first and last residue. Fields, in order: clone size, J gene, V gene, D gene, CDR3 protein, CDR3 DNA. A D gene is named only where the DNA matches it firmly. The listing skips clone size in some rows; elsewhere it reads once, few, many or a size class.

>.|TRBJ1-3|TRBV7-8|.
CASSTQGNTIYF
TGTGCCAGCAGCACACAGGGAAACACCATATATTTT
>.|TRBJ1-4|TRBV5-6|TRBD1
CASSQSGTGNEKLFF
TGTGCCAGCAGCCAAAGCGGGACAGGGAATGAAAAACTGTTTTTT
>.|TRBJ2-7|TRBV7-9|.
CASRLDSYEQYF
TGTGCCAGCAGATTAGACAGCTACGAGCAGTACTTC
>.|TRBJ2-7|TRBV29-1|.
CSVYLAREQYF
TGTAGCGTCTACCTAGCCCGCGAGCAGTACTTC
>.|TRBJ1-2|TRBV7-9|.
CASSPPLGGYGYTF
TGTGCCAGCAGCCCGCCCCTAGGGGGCTATGGCTACACCTTC
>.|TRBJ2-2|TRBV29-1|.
CSVAGQPNTGELFF
TGCAGCGTCGCGGGACAGCCAAACACCGGGGAGCTGTTTTTT
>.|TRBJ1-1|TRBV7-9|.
CASSLAETVNTEAFF
TGTGCCAGCAGCTTAGCTGAGACTGTGAACACTGAAGCTTTCTTT
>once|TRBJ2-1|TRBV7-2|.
CASSHRTSDNEQFF
TGTGCCAGCAGCCATCGGACAAGCGACAATGAGCAGTTCTTC
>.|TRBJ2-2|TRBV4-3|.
CASSQESGANTGELFF
TGCGCCAGCAGCCAAGAATCGGGGGCGAACACCGGGGAGCTGTTTTTT
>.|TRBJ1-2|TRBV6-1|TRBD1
CASSEAGDRAVGYTF
TGTGCCAGCAGTGAAGCTGGCGACAGGGCGGTAGGCTACACCTTC
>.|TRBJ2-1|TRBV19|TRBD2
CASSTWLAGLEQFF
TGTGCCAGTAGTACTTGGCTAGCGGGACTTGAGCAGTTCTTC
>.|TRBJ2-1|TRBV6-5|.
CASSYGELGYNEQFF
TGTGCCAGCAGTTACGGGGAGTTGGGCTACAATGAGCAGTTCTTC
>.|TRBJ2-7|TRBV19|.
CASSIRVYYEQYF
TGTGCCAGTAGTATTCGTGTTTACTACGAGCAGTACTTC
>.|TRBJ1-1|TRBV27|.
CASSSNNEQAFF
TGTGCCAGCAGTTCCAATAATGAACAGGCTTTCTTT
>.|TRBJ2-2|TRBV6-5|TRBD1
CASSRQGNTGELFF
TGTGCCAGCAGCCGACAGGGAAATACCGGGGAGCTGTTTTTT
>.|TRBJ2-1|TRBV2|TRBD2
CASKAGGDNEQFF
TGTGCCAGCAAGGCGGGGGGGGACAATGAGCAGTTCTTC
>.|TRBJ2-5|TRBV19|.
CASSIDWEETQYF
TGTGCCAGTAGTATAGATTGGGAGGAGACCCAGTACTTC
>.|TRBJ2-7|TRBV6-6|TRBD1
CASSPGQGFFYEQYF
TGTGCCAGCAGTCCGGGACAGGGTTTTTTCTACGAGCAGTACTTC
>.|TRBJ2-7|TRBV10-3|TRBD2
CAISEFRTSVAYEQYF
TGTGCCATCAGTGAGTTTAGAACTAGCGTAGCCTACGAGCAGTACTTC
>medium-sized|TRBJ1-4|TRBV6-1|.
CASSESPGTNEKLFF
TGTGCCAGCAGTGAAAGCCCAGGAACTAATGAAAAACTGTTTTTT
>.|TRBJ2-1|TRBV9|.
CASSVASGLGSYNEQFF
TGTGCCAGCAGCGTAGCTAGTGGACTGGGGTCCTACAATGAGCAGTTCTTC
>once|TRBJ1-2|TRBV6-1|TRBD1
CASSDDRALPRYTF
TGTGCCAGCAGTGATGACAGGGCTCTTCCGAGGTACACCTTC
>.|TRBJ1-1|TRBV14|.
CASSQTTGTEAFF
TGTGCCAGCAGCCAAACCACCGGGACTGAAGCTTTCTTT
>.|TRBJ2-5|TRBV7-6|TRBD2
CASSLAKGLAPQETQYF
TGTGCCAGCAGCTTAGCGAAAGGACTAGCCCCGCAAGAGACCCAGTACTTC
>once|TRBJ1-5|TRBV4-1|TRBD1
CASSQGPRDRGVGAHQPQHF
TGCGCCAGCAGCCAAGGGCCCCGGGACAGGGGGGTCGGGGCGCATCAGCCCCAGCATTTT
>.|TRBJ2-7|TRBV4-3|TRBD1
CASSQGDRGYEQYF
TGCGCCAGCAGCCAGGGGGACAGGGGTTACGAGCAGTACTTC
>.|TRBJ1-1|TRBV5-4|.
CASSLAGGNTEAFF
TGTGCCAGCAGCTTGGCCGGCGGGAACACTGAAGCTTTCTTT
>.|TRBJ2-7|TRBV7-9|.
CASSLWFNSGSSYEQYF
TGTGCCAGCAGCTTGTGGTTTAATAGCGGTAGCTCCTACGAGCAGTACTTC
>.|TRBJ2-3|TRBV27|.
CASSLLATSQDTQYF
TGTGCCAGCAGTTTACTAGCGACCTCTCAAGATACGCAGTATTTT
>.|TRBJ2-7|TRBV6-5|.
CAVCKTGFSYEQYF
TGTGCCGTATGTAAGACAGGTTTCTCCTACGAGCAGTACTTC
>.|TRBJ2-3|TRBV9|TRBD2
CASSRGSSGRAVDTQYF
TGTGCCAGCAGCAGGGGTAGTAGCGGGAGAGCGGTAGATACGCAGTATTTT
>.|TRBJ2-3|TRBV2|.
CASSGGEGGRCF
TGTGCCAGCAGTGGAGGGGAGGGGGGCCGGTGTTTT
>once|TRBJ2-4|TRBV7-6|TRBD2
CASSLRGGAKNIQYF
TGTGCCAGCAGCTTACGGGGGGGAGCCAAAAACATTCAGTACTTC